The 17 T cell receptor beta chains reported below all come from one sample, sequenced in a study of blood T cell repertoires in COVID-19. TCRdb keeps only in-frame clones here, not all; method: immunoSEQ multiplex PCR. Of about 140,000 clones in the sample, about 80% were seen once. Input material: peripheral blood. The source of these receptors is a man aged 55 to 70 with acute or convalescent COVID-19.

This clone was detected only once. This chain links TRBV6-2 or TRBV6-3 with TRBJ2-7; D is ambiguous. Per germline, CDR1 MNHEY and CDR2 SVGEGT. V was cut by 4 bases and J by 2 bases, with 3 bases left in between. The CDR3 is 11 amino acids. The CDR3 is CASSSTYEQYF. In DNA form, the CDR3 reads TGTGCCAGCAGTTCTACCTACGAGCAGTACTTC.

The chain couples TRBV5-6 to TRBJ1-3; TRBD1 matches at 7 bases. The CDR3 covers 16 residues. V gave up 3 bases and J gave up 4 bases; unmatched junction bases: 10. Germline V CDR1 and CDR2: SGHDT, YYEEEE. CDR3 loop: CASSSRPGQRGNTIYF. CDR3 nucleotide sequence: TGTGCCAGCAGCTCGCGGCCGGGACAGAGAGGAAACACCATATATTTT.

This clone was counted once. The rearrangement links TRBV4-3 to TRBJ2-3, with 14 positions matching TRBD2. CDR3 length equals 16 residues. The germline V gene has CDR1 LGHNA and CDR2 YSLEER. Germline trimming cut 2 bases from V and 5 bases from J; bases unmatched to any gene: 3. The CDR3 bases are TGCGCCAGCAGCCAAAGACTAGCGGGAGGGAGAGATACGCAGTATTTT. This codes for CASSQRLAGGRDTQYF.

V and J are TRBV6-1 and TRBJ2-3; possible D gene TRBD2, 5 bases. The CDR3 spans 16 residues. V lost 7 bases and J lost 0, with 17 bases in between. CDR1 is MNHNS and CDR2 is SASEGT in the germline V gene. The CDR3 loop reads CASTDLLAVSTDTQYF. CDR3 sequence (DNA): TGTGCCAGCACTGACCTTCTAGCAGTTAGCACAGATACGCAGTATTTT.

This sequence joins TRBV3-1 (or the pseudogene TRBV3-2) and TRBJ2-7; D not certain. The CDR3 runs to 14 residues. Trimming took off 1 base at V and 1 base at J, with 8 bases between the two ends. Germline V gives CDR1 LGHDT, CDR2 YNNKEL (reference sequence). The chain's CDR3 is CASSQGSYSYEQYF. As DNA, the CDR3 is TGTGCCAGCAGCCAAGGAAGCTATTCCTACGAGCAGTACTTC.

The gene calls are TRBV7-2 and TRBJ2-7; D unresolved. The CDR3 has 13 amino acids. Germline CDR1 is SGHTA and CDR2 is FQGNSA. Between the trimmed V and J ends, which lost 4 bases and 0 bases, there was a span of 7 bases. Here the CDR3 DNA reads TGTGCCAGCAGCTCCTTGTCCTCCTACGAGCAGTACTTC. Encoded protein: CASSSLSSYEQYF.

The chain carries TRBV5-4 and TRBJ1-1; a possible D gene is TRBD1 (6 bases). This CDR3 comprises 13 residues. CDR1 is SGHNT, CDR2 YYREEE, per germline (reference sequence). V dropped 4 bases and J dropped 4 bases, with 11 bases sitting between them. The CDR3: CASSRQDGTEAFF. The CDR3 coding sequence is TGTGCCAGCAGCCGACAGGACGGCACTGAAGCTTTCTTT.

V is TRBV12-3 or TRBV12-4 and J is TRBJ2-7; 8 positions agree with TRBD1. This CDR3 is 13 amino acids long. V was clipped by 5 bases and J by 9 bases; unmatched bases: 9. The CDR3 nucleotides read TGTGCCAGCAGTCCGACAGGGGAAGGGAGGCAGTACTTC. It encodes CASSPTGEGRQYF.

The genes are TRBV11-2 and TRBJ1-1; 7 positions agree with TRBD1. Germline V gene lookup returns CDR1 SGHAT and CDR2 FQNNGV. The CDR3 is 13 residues long. Here the CDR3 DNA reads TGTGCACCGAAACACCAGGGGGACACTGAAGCTTTCTTT. Its translation is CAPKHQGDTEAFF.

The chain recombines TRBV29-1 with TRBJ2-5, with 8 nucleotides matching TRBD2. Unmatched junction bases numbered 4, after V lost 3 bases and J lost 4 bases. Looked up from germline, CDR1 is SQVTM and CDR2 is ANQGSEA. CDR3 length equals 13 residues. CDR3 coding DNA: TGCAGCGTTGATGGCGGGAGGTTAGAGACCCAGTACTTC. Its protein is CSVDGGRLETQYF.

The J gene is TRBJ1-1, the V gene TRBV10-3, with 7 positions matching TRBD1. CDR3 length: 14 residues. Per the germline V gene, CDR1 is ENHRY and CDR2 is SYGVKD. Losses at the gene ends were 9 bases for V and 2 bases for J; bases not matched to a gene: 9. The DNA for the CDR3 is TGTGCCATATCCCGGGACAGCTACAACACTGAAGCTTTCTTT. Translation gives CAISRDSYNTEAFF.

V and J are TRBV18 and TRBJ1-2; tentatively, D is TRBD1 (6 bases). The CDR3 consists of 15 residues. CDR1 and CDR2 from the germline V gene are KGHSH and LQKENI. Trimming took off 3 bases at V and 2 bases at J, with 13 bases between the two ends. This CDR3 is CASSPQGTGNYGYTF. In nucleotides, the CDR3 is TGTGCCAGCTCACCGCAGGGAACAGGGAACTATGGCTACACCTTC. Filled out from reference TRBV18 and TRBJ1-2, the complete variable domain reads NAGVMQNPRHLVRRRGQEARLRCSPMKGHSHVYWYRQLPEEGLKFMVYLQKENIIDESGMPKERFSAEFPKEGPSILRIQQVVRGDSAAYFCASSPQGTGNYGYTFGSGTRLTVV.

As DNA, the CDR3 is TGTGCCAGCAGTCTCCAGGGGAACCACATATATTTT. Its translation is CASSLQGNHIYF. V gene TRBV28 combines with J gene TRBJ1-3; D might be TRBD1 (6 bases). Trimming cost V 5 bases and J 12 bases, with 14 bases left between them. The CDR3 spans 12 residues. The germline V gene has CDR1 MDHEN and CDR2 SYDVKM.

V gene TRBV5-6 combines with J gene TRBJ2-1; D perhaps matches TRBD2 (5 bases). Germline lookup yields CDR1 SGHDT and CDR2 YYEEEE. V was shortened by 0 bases and J by 4 bases, with 11 bases between the two germline ends. The CDR3 loop spans 15 amino acids. The CDR3 is CASSLERTGYNEQFF. The CDR3 coding sequence is TGTGCCAGCAGCTTGGAACGGACGGGGTACAATGAGCAGTTCTTC.

Remarks on this clone: At one of its ends the junction is not consistent with the germline gene, which may arise from a read error. V usage is TRBV6-2 or TRBV6-3 and J usage is TRBJ2-3; D is ambiguous. CDR1 MNHEY and CDR2 SVGEGT come from the germline V gene. The CDR3 consists of 12 residues. DNA of the CDR3: TGTGCCAGCAGTTACTCGAGAATAGCTACGAATTTT. Its protein is CASSYSRIATNF.

The chain employs TRBV9 and TRBJ2-3, with 8 positions matching TRBD1. CDR1 is SGDLS and CDR2 is YYNGEE in the germline V gene. This CDR3 comprises 14 residues. Trimming at V came to 4 bases and at J to 6 bases, leaving 7 bases not matched to a gene. CDR3 sequence reads: CASSLQGAFDTQYF. For the CDR3, the DNA is TGTGCCAGCAGCCTTCAGGGGGCGTTTGATACGCAGTATTTT.

V is TRBV28 and J is TRBJ2-1, with D uncertain. The V gene's germline CDR1 is MDHEN and CDR2 SYDVKM. There are 16 residues in the CDR3. The germline V and J ends were trimmed by 5 bases and 6 bases, with 20 bases remaining between them. This CDR3 is CASSRPRRRSGNEQFF. CDR3 bases: TGTGCCAGCAGTCGACCACGGCGAAGATCGGGCAATGAGCAGTTCTTC.